This T cell receptor (beta chain) originates from a study of OX40 agonist ivuxolimab in advanced cancers. In germline, CDR1 is MNHEY, CDR2 SMNVEV (reference sequence). V was clipped by 6 bases and J by 4 bases; unmatched bases: 15. This CDR3 is 17 amino acids long. Profiling relied on immunoSEQ multiplex PCR, and the TCRdb table lists in-frame clones only, not all of them. The sample has about 36,000 clones, 80% to 85% seen once. The chain recombines TRBV27 with TRBJ1-2, with 9 bases fitting TRBD1. The sequence derives from an adult with an advanced solid tumor such as melanoma, head and neck, liver or kidney cancer. Here the sequenced sample was CD4+ or CD8+ T cells sorted from blood, taken in a trial of the OX40 agonist ivuxolimab. CDR3: CASSTGTGKGLRYGYTF. CDR3 nucleotides: TGTGCCAGCAGCACAGGGACAGGGAAAGGTTTGCGCTATGGCTACACCTTC.